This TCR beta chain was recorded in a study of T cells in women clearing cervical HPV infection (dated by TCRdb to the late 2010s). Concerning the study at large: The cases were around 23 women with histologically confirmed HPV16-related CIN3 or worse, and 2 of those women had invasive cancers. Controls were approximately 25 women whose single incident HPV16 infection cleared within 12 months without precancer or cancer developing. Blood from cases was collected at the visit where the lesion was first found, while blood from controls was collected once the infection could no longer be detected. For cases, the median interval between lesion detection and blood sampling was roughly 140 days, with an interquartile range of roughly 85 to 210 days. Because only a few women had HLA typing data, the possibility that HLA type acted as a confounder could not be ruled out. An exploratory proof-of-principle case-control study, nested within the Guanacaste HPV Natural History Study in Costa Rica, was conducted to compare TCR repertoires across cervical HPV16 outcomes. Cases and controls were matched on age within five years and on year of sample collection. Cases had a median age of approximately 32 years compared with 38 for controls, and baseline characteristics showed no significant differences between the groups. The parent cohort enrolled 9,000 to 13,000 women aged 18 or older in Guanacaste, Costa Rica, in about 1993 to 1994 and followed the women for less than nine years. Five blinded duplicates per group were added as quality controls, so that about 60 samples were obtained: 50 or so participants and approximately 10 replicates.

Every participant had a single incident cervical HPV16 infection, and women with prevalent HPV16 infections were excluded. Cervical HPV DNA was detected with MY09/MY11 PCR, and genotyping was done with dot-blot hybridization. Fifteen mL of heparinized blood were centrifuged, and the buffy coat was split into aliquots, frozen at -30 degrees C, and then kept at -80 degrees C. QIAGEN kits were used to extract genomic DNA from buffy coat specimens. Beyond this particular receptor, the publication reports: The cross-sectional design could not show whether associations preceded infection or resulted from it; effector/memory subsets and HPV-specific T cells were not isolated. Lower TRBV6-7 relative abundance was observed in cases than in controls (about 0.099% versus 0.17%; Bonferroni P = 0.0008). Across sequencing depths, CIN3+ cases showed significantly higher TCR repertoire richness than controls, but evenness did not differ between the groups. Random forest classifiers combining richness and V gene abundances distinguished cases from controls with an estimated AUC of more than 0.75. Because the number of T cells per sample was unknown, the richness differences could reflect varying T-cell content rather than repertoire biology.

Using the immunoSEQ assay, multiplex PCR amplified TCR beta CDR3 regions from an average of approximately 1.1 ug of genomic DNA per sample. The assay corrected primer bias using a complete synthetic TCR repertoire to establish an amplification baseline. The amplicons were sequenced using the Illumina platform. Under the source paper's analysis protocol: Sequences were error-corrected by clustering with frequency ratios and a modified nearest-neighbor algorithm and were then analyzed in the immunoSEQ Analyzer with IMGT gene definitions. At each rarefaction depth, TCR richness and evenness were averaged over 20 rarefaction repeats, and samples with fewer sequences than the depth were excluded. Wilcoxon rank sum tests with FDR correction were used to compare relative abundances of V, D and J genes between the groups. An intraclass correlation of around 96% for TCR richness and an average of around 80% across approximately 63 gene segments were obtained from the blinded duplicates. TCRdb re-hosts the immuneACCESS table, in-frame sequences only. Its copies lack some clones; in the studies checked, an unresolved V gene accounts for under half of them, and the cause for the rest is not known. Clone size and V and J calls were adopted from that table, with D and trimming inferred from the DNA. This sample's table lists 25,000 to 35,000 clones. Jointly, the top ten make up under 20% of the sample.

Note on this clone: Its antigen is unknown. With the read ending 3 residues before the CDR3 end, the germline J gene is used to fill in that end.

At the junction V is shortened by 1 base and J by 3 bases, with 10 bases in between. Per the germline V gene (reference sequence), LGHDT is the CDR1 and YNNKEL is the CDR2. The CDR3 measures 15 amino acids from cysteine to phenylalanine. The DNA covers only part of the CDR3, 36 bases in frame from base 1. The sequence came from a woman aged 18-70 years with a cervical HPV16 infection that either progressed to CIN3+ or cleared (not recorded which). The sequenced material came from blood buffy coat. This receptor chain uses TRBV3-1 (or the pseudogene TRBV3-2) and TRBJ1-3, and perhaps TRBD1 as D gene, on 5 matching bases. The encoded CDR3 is CASSQAGGVGNTIYF. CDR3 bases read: TGTGCCAGCAGCCAAGCAGGAGGGGTTGGAAACACC.